The clone carrying this T cell receptor (beta chain) was seen only once. The entry originates in a study of OX40 agonist ivuxolimab in advanced cancers. TCRdb keeps only in-frame clones here, not all; method: immunoSEQ multiplex PCR. Of 60,000 to 85,000 clones detected, 80% to 90% appear once; the ten largest clones hold around 3.6%. This sample comprised CD4+ or CD8+ T cells sorted from blood, obtained in a trial of the OX40 agonist ivuxolimab. The clonotype was recovered from an adult with an advanced solid tumor such as melanoma, head and neck, liver or kidney cancer.

This CDR3 is CASSSPTGRDYNEQFF. The CDR3 DNA reads TGTGCCAGCAGTTCCCCGACCGGGAGGGATTACAATGAGCAGTTCTTC. The chain recombines TRBV28 with TRBJ2-1, with 8 nucleotides matching TRBD2. The ends lost 4 bases at V and 4 bases at J; junction bases unmatched: 9. The germline V gene has CDR1 MDHEN and CDR2 SYDVKM. The CDR3 runs 16 residues.